This T cell receptor beta chain stems from a study of blood T cell repertoires in COVID-19. The wider study: PBMCs, B-cell-depleted T cells, or T cells were the source of the cDNA or gDNA that made up the material.

Sequenced by immunoSEQ multiplex PCR; TCRdb stores in-frame clones only, minus some. The sample holds approximately 100,000 clones, 85% to 90% seen once. CDR1 is SGHTS, CDR2 YDEGEE, per germline. The CDR3 covers 13 residues. V was pared by 2 bases and J by 4 bases, with 10 bases between. This TCR was recovered from a man aged 50 to 59 with acute or convalescent COVID-19. The sample was peripheral blood. V is TRBV5-8 and J is TRBJ2-7; TRBD2 is a possible D gene (5 bases). This CDR3 is CASSFGEHYEQYF. CDR3 DNA sequence: TGTGCCAGCAGCTTCGGGGAACATTACGAGCAGTACTTC.